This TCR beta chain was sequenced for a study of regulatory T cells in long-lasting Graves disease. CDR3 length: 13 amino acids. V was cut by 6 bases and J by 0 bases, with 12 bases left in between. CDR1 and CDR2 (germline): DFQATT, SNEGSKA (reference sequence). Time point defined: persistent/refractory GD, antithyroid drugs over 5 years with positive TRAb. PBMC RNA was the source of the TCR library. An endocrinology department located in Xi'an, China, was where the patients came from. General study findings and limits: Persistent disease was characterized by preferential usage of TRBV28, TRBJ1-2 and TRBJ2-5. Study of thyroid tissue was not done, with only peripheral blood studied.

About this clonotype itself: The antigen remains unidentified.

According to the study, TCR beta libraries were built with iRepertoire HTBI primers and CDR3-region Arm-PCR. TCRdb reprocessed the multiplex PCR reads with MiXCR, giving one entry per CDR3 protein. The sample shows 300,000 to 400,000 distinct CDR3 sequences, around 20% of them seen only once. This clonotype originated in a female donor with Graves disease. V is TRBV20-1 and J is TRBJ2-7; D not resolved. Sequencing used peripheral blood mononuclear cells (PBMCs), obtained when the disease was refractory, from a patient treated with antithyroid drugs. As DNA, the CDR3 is TGCAGTGCAATTAACCCTGACTCCTACGAGCAGTACTTC. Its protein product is CSAINPDSYEQYF.